The 30 T cell receptor beta chains below were found in one sample sequenced in a study of neurological immune-mediated disorders (dated by TCRdb to between 2017 and 2020). Libraries were constructed by 5' RACE. Sequencing took place on an Illumina HiSeq 2500. The public reads were reprocessed in TCRdb via fastp at Q25 and MiXCR, keeping in-frame beta chains. Every entry covers one CDR3 protein and lists the most common genes and DNA from its rows. The sample yields 45,000 to 65,000 distinct CDR3 sequences; roughly 4.4% were counted once. In total, the top ten clones hold around 3% of the sample. Specimen: PBMCs. These receptors originate from a man aged 50 to 59 with multiple sclerosis.

The J gene is TRBJ2-3, the V gene TRBV5-4; D is unclear. Per the germline V gene, CDR1 is SGHNT and CDR2 is YYREEE (reference sequence). The CDR3 is made up of 14 amino acids. V lost 0 bases, J lost 4 bases, and 9 bases lay in between. The CDR3 nucleotides read TGTGCCAGCAGCTTGGAGGGTTTCTCAGATACGCAGTATTTT. Translated: CASSLEGFSDTQYF.

This clonotype was recorded many times. This chain links TRBV4-1 with TRBJ2-3; 7 nucleotides line up with TRBD2. The CDR3 covers 14 residues. The ends lost 4 bases at V and 2 bases at J; junction bases unmatched: 3. Germline V gene lookup returns CDR1 MGHRA and CDR2 YSYEKL. The CDR3 sequence is CASSPGTTTDTQYF. DNA for the CDR3: TGCGCCAGCAGCCCCGGGACTACCACAGATACGCAGTATTTT.

This clonotype was seen ten or more times. The chain carries TRBV6-5 and TRBJ2-7; D may correspond to TRBD1 or TRBD2 (6 bases each). Germline loops: CDR1 MNHEY, CDR2 SVGAGI. The CDR3 has 15 amino acids. The germline V and J ends were trimmed by 6 bases and 2 bases, with 17 bases remaining between them. The CDR3, as DNA: TGTGCCAGCAGCCGCGGGACAAAACTCACCTACGAGCAGTACTTC. This sequence encodes CASSRGTKLTYEQYF.

V is TRBV20-1 and J is TRBJ2-3, with TRBD2 matching over 10 bases. Looked up from germline, CDR1 is DFQATT and CDR2 is SNEGSKA (reference sequence). V shed 4 bases and J 2 bases; nucleotides not matched to a gene: 3. The CDR3 totals 14 residues. The CDR3 protein is CSAMLAGATDTQYF. CDR3 DNA: TGCAGTGCTATGCTAGCGGGAGCCACAGATACGCAGTATTTT.

At least ten counts were recorded for this clonotype. This chain uses TRBV28 with TRBJ1-4, with 9 bases aligning to TRBD1. This CDR3 contains 14 residues. V lost 10 bases to trimming and J lost 8 bases; unmatched junction nucleotides: 11. Germline-derived CDR1 and CDR2 are MDHEN and SYDVKM. For the CDR3, the DNA is TGTGCCACGTCGTGGGACAGGGACCTAGAAAAACTGTTTTTT. Translated: CATSWDRDLEKLFF.

This clonotype was observed many times. The chain has TRBV6-5 and TRBJ2-3; D is undetermined. This CDR3 comprises 12 residues. The V end lost 3 bases, the J end lost 5 bases, and 6 bases lay between the germline ends. CDR1 MNHEY and CDR2 SVGAGI come from the germline V gene. CDR3 bases: TGTGCCAGCAGTTATCCGGGAGATACGCAGTATTTT. This gives the protein CASSYPGDTQYF.

There are many counts of this clonotype. The chain combines TRBV29-1 with TRBJ2-7; D remains unclear. The V gene's germline CDR1 is SQVTM and CDR2 ANQGSEA. This CDR3 has 12 residues. Trimming took off 4 bases at V and 3 bases at J, with 10 bases between the two ends. The CDR3 here is CSVASRDYEQYF. CDR3 sequence (DNA): TGCAGCGTTGCTTCTAGGGACTACGAGCAGTACTTC.

In its sample, this clonotype was seen many times. CDR3 coding DNA: TGCAGTGTCGGGCACGGCTATGGCTACACCTTC. Translation gives CSVGHGYGYTF. This chain joins TRBV20-1 and TRBJ1-2; D is unresolved. Per germline, CDR1 DFQATT and CDR2 SNEGSKA (reference sequence). The CDR3 contains 11 residues. V shed 7 bases and J shed 4 bases, with 10 bases lying between them.

This clonotype was observed at least ten times. V usage is TRBV7-8 and J usage is TRBJ2-5; 10 bases align to TRBD2. CDR3 size: 15 residues. The V gene's germline CDR1 is SGHVS and CDR2 FQNEAQ. The trim removed 5 bases at V and 3 bases at J, leaving 6 bases unmatched. The CDR3: CASSPTGTSEETQYF. The DNA for the CDR3 is TGTGCCAGCAGCCCGACCGGGACTAGCGAAGAGACCCAGTACTTC.

This clonotype was recorded many times. The V call is TRBV5-6, the J call TRBJ2-4; the match to TRBD1 covers 9 bases. V trimming: 0 bases; J trimming: 0 bases; junction bases outside the gene matches: 4. The CDR3 runs 17 residues. In germline, CDR1 is SGHDT, CDR2 YYEEEE. The CDR3 spells CASSLDRGLLAKNIQYF. The CDR3, as DNA: TGTGCCAGCAGCTTGGACAGGGGGCTACTAGCCAAAAACATTCAGTACTTC.

The table lists this clonotype with many counts. The chain uses TRBV5-6 and TRBJ1-4; the D gene is possibly TRBD1 (5 bases). The CDR3 sequence is 15 residues long. Germline V gene sequence: CDR1 SGHDT, CDR2 YYEEEE. Trimming removed 4 bases from V and 5 bases from J, with 15 bases in between. DNA for the CDR3: TGTGCCAGCAGCCTATATGACAGCGTAAATGAAAAACTGTTTTTT. It yields the protein CASSLYDSVNEKLFF.

This clonotype was observed many times. The gene calls are TRBV5-1 and TRBJ2-4, with a tentative D call TRBD2 (6 bases). This CDR3 is 14 amino acids long. Germline values: CDR1 SGHRS, CDR2 YFSETQ. V lost 6 bases, J lost 8 bases, and 18 bases lay in between. The CDR3 sequence: CASTEGGVADIQYF. The CDR3 DNA reads TGCGCCAGCACGGAGGGCGGGGTAGCGGACATTCAGTACTTC.

This clonotype came up a few times. This chain links TRBV12-3 or TRBV12-4 with TRBJ1-6; tentative D call: TRBD1 (6 bases). This CDR3 spans 15 amino acids. V lost 4 bases and J lost 2, with 9 bases in between. CDR3 loop: CASSSRDTYNSPLHF. CDR3 coding DNA: TGTGCCAGCAGTTCCCGGGACACCTATAATTCACCCCTCCACTTT.

This clonotype was seen many times. This chain joins TRBV4-1 and TRBJ1-5; D gene unclear. CDR1 is MGHRA, CDR2 YSYEKL, per germline. The germline V and J ends were trimmed by 6 bases and 2 bases, with 17 bases remaining between them. The CDR3 has 16 residues. CDR3 region: CASSKGLSAGNQPQHF. The CDR3 DNA reads as TGCGCCAGCAGTAAGGGCCTTTCCGCGGGCAATCAGCCCCAGCATTTT.

This clonotype came up many times. The CDR3 protein is CASRPQRDTQYF. The CDR3 DNA follows: TGTGCCAGCAGACCTCAGCGGGATACGCAGTATTTT. The genes are TRBV6-2 or TRBV6-3 and TRBJ2-3; weak D call: TRBD2 (5 bases). CDR3 length: 12 amino acids. V was pared by 6 bases and J by 6 bases, with 10 bases between. Germline CDR1 is MNHEY and CDR2 is SVGEGT.

This clonotype appeared many times. The chain couples TRBV18 to TRBJ1-1, with a possible D match to TRBD1 (6 bases). Per the germline V gene, CDR1 is KGHSH and CDR2 is LQKENI. CDR3 length: 16 amino acids. The V and J ends lost 1 base and 1 base respectively, with 13 bases between them. The CDR3, as DNA: TGTGCCAGCTCACCACGGGTTACAGGGTGGAACACTGAAGCTTTCTTT. This codes for CASSPRVTGWNTEAFF.

The rearrangement links TRBV28 to TRBJ2-1, with TRBD2 matching 7 bases. V lost 1 base to trimming and J lost 10 bases; unmatched junction nucleotides: 7. Per the germline V gene, CDR1 is MDHEN and CDR2 is SYDVKM. The length of the CDR3 is 14 residues. CDR3: CASSLLPPGREQFF. The CDR3 DNA is TGTGCCAGCAGTTTATTGCCACCCGGGAGGGAGCAGTTCTTC.

The sample holds many counts of this clonotype. V gene TRBV20-1 combines with J gene TRBJ1-2; 9 bases agree with TRBD1. The V gene's germline CDR1 is DFQATT and CDR2 SNEGSKA (reference sequence). The CDR3 totals 14 residues. After removal of 6 bases from V and 4 bases from J, the junction contained 9 bases not matched to a gene. CDR3 DNA: TGCAGTGCGCACTACCGGGACAGGGCCTATGGCTACACCTTC. Its protein is CSAHYRDRAYGYTF.

Sample share makes this clonotype medium-sized. V is TRBV12-3 or TRBV12-4 and J is TRBJ2-3, with D hard to call. CDR3 length equals 15 residues. Trimming shortened V by 3 bases and J by 1 base, and 11 bases separated the two germline ends. The CDR3 region is CASSFDASGTDTQYF. Here the CDR3 DNA reads TGTGCCAGCAGTTTCGACGCATCAGGCACAGATACGCAGTATTTT.

This clonotype showed up many times. The CDR3 DNA follows: TGCGCCAGCAGCTTGGGTCCAGCTAGCGGCCGATACGAGCAGTACTTC. It codes for CASSLGPASGRYEQYF. V and J are TRBV5-1 and TRBJ2-7; 7 nucleotides agree with TRBD2. The CDR3 covers 16 residues. After removal of 0 bases from V and 4 bases from J, the junction contained 10 bases not matched to a gene. Germline loops: CDR1 SGHRS, CDR2 YFSETQ.

Many counts were recorded for this clonotype. V gene TRBV5-1 combines with J gene TRBJ2-2; D is perhaps TRBD2 (5 bases). Germline CDR1 and CDR2: SGHRS and YFSETQ. The CDR3 totals 16 residues. V was pared by 7 bases and J by 0 bases, with 16 bases between. CDR3 DNA: TGCGCCAGCTGCCCTCGGGCGGGCTCGAACACCGGGGAGCTGTTTTTT. It codes for CASCPRAGSNTGELFF.

This clonotype was found many times. The V gene is TRBV20-1, the J gene TRBJ2-1; D is possibly TRBD1 or TRBD2 (5 bases each). CDR3 length: 16 amino acids. Per the germline V gene, CDR1 is DFQATT and CDR2 is SNEGSKA (reference sequence). The V end was cut by 2 bases, the J end by 0 bases, with 14 bases between. CDR3 coding DNA: TGCAGTGCTAGAAAATTCCGGGACGACTCCTACAATGAGCAGTTCTTC. As protein: CSARKFRDDSYNEQFF.

This clonotype has only one observation. The chain recombines TRBV7-6 with TRBJ2-2; D not resolved. The CDR3 contains 12 residues. V was pared by 2 bases and J by 7 bases, with 5 bases between. The germline V gene encodes CDR1 SGHVS and CDR2 FNYEAQ. The CDR3 sequence: CASSLTIGELFF. Here the CDR3 DNA reads TGTGCCAGCAGCTTAACTATCGGGGAGCTGTTTTTT.

This clonotype occurred many times. The V gene is TRBV10-3, the J gene TRBJ2-2; 8 bases match TRBD1. CDR3 length equals 16 residues. CDR1 and CDR2 from the germline V gene are ENHRY and SYGVKD. The J segment lost 0 bases and the V segment lost 6 bases, leaving 6 bases of the junction unmatched. CDR3 in amino acids: CAISGQGSTNTGELFF. Written as DNA, the CDR3 is TGTGCCATCAGCGGACAGGGATCCACGAACACCGGGGAGCTGTTTTTT.

J is TRBJ2-4 and V is TRBV7-9; D is tentatively TRBD1 or TRBD2 (6 bases each). Germline CDR1 SEHNR, CDR2 FQNEAQ (reference sequence). The CDR3 length is 13 residues. Trimming removed 5 bases at V and 10 bases at J, with 15 bases between. The CDR3 region is CASSPGVAEIQYF. CDR3 bases: TGTGCCAGCAGCCCAGGGGTAGCGGAAATTCAGTACTTC.

In its sample, this clonotype was seen many times. The J gene is TRBJ2-5, the V gene TRBV7-6, with 10 bases lining up with TRBD2. From germline, CDR1 is SGHVS and CDR2 FNYEAQ. This CDR3 has 15 amino acids. Trimming at V came to 5 bases and at J to 4 bases, leaving 7 bases not matched to a gene. The CDR3 here is CASSRQRGGVETQYF. The CDR3 bases are TGTGCCAGCAGCCGACAGCGGGGGGGCGTAGAGACCCAGTACTTC.

In this sample, this clonotype turned up many times. The chain uses TRBV9 and TRBJ2-2, with TRBD1 matching 10 bases. Germline V CDR1 and CDR2: SGDLS, YYNGEE. The CDR3 is 14 residues long. The junction had 3 bases not matched to a gene; V was cut back by 3 bases and J by 7 bases. The CDR3 DNA reads as TGTGCCAGCAGCGCCGGGACAGGGGTCGGGGAGCTGTTTTTT. It yields the protein CASSAGTGVGELFF.

At least ten counts were recorded for this clonotype. The V and J genes are TRBV5-1 and TRBJ2-7, with 8 bases aligning to TRBD1. J was trimmed by 3 bases and V by 6 bases; bases with no gene match: 11. This CDR3 is built from 15 residues. Germline V gene data show CDR1 as SGHRS and CDR2 as YFSETQ. The CDR3 nucleotides are TGCGCCAGCACCCCCTTGGCCGGGACAGGCTACGAGCAGTACTTC. It encodes CASTPLAGTGYEQYF.

There are many counts of this clonotype. The chain carries TRBV7-3 and TRBJ2-3, with 9 bases lining up with TRBD2. V trimming: 8 bases; J trimming: 4 bases; junction bases outside the gene matches: 7. Germline V gene lookup returns CDR1 SGHTA and CDR2 FQGTGA. This CDR3 is 14 amino acids long. CDR3 amino acids: CASRPSGNADTQYF. The DNA for the CDR3 is TGTGCCAGCCGTCCTAGCGGGAACGCAGATACGCAGTATTTT.

This clonotype was picked up a small number of times. V usage is TRBV7-6 and J usage is TRBJ2-7; the match to TRBD2 covers 14 bases. Trimming at V came to 5 bases and at J to 6 bases, leaving 3 bases not matched to a gene. Germline V CDR1 and CDR2: SGHVS, FNYEAQ. The CDR3 loop spans 14 amino acids. CDR3 in DNA: TGTGCCAGCAGCCCGGGACTAGCGGGAGTCGAGCAGTACTTC. Translating it yields CASSPGLAGVEQYF.